Listed here are 9 T cell receptor beta chains from one sample, sequenced in a study of blood T cells in healthy people across ages. A second PCR, run for about 6 to 11 cycles, used a sample-barcoded 5' primer plus a J-beta primer mix. MiXCR, applied by TCRdb to the 5' RACE reads, yields one record per CDR3 protein. The sample yields 700,000 to 850,000 distinct CDR3 sequences, 50% to 65% seen once. The sequenced sample was blood. These receptors came from an elderly man in good health.

This clonotype has only a few counts. The chain uses TRBV10-1 and TRBJ2-1; TRBD1 aligns across 7 bases. Germline V gene sequence: CDR1 WNHNN, CDR2 SYGVQD (reference sequence). The CDR3 runs 15 residues. J gave up 5 bases and V 3 bases, and 7 bases lay outside the gene matches. Written as DNA, the CDR3 is TGCGCCAGCAGTGATCGCACAGGGGTTCACAATGAGCAGTTCTTC. Amino acids: CASSDRTGVHNEQFF.

The chain has TRBV20-1 and TRBJ2-4, with 8 positions matching TRBD2. The DNA end is more similar to TRBJ2-7, so the J call may be wrong. CDR1 and CDR2 from the germline V gene are DFQATT and SNEGSKA (reference sequence). The CDR3 is made up of 14 amino acids. The CDR3 is CSARREGRSNEQYF. CDR3 coding DNA: TGCAGTGCTAGACGGGAGGGCCGTTCCAACGAGCAGTACTTC.

J is TRBJ2-6 and V is TRBV6-1, with 13 nucleotides matching TRBD2. CDR1 is MNHNS and CDR2 is SASEGT in the germline V gene. The CDR3 contains 18 residues. The trim removed 6 bases at V and 0 bases at J, leaving 5 bases unmatched. The CDR3 region is CASRVLAGGSSGANVLTF. The CDR3 DNA is TGTGCCAGCAGAGTACTAGCGGGAGGGTCCTCTGGGGCCAACGTCCTGACTTTC.

This chain uses TRBV20-1 with TRBJ2-4; a weak D match, TRBD2 (5 bases). Germline lookup yields CDR1 DFQATT and CDR2 SNEGSKA (reference sequence). CDR3 length: 15 amino acids. With 0 bases removed from V and 13 bases from J, the gap between germline ends came to 22 bases. DNA of the CDR3: TGCAGTGCTAGAGATCCCCGGGCCCCCCCATGGGAGCAGTACTTC. Translated, it gives CSARDPRAPPWEQYF.

This clonotype has a single count. This rearrangement joins TRBV5-1 to TRBJ2-4; maybe TRBD2 (6 bases). The J call may be mistaken, given a closer DNA end match to TRBJ2-7. This CDR3 is built from 16 residues. Looked up from germline, CDR1 is SGHRS and CDR2 is YFSETQ. CDR3 sequence reads: CASSLSGGAPSYEQYF. The CDR3 nucleotides are TGCGCCAGCAGCTTGAGCGGAGGGGCCCCTTCCTACGAGCAGTACTTC.

This clonotype showed up just a few times. The rearrangement joins TRBV29-1 to TRBJ2-7; a weak D match, TRBD1 (7 bases). This CDR3 contains 13 residues. Germline CDR1 reads SQVTM; CDR2 reads ANQGSEA. Trimming removed 6 bases from V and 1 base from J, with 13 bases in between. The CDR3 protein is CSVRAGGSYEQYF. The CDR3, as DNA: TGCAGCGTCCGTGCAGGGGGGTCCTACGAGCAGTACTTC.

This chain links TRBV5-1 with TRBJ2-1; D gene unclear. Trimming took 1 base from V and 3 from J, leaving 8 bases between them. The CDR3 runs to 14 residues. Germline loops: CDR1 SGHRS, CDR2 YFSETQ. The CDR3 protein is CASSLKGIYNEQFF. CDR3 nucleotide sequence: TGCGCCAGCAGCTTGAAGGGTATCTACAATGAGCAGTTCTTC.

There are a few counts of this clonotype. The chain combines TRBV27 with TRBJ2-7; the match to TRBD1 covers 8 bases. V gave up 6 bases and J gave up 1 base; unmatched junction bases: 8. The CDR3 covers 15 residues. CDR1 is MNHEY and CDR2 is SMNVEV in the germline V gene (reference sequence). CDR3 nucleotides: TGTGCCAGCAGCCAAGGACAGGGATGGTCCTACGAGCAGTACTTC. The encoded protein is CASSQGQGWSYEQYF.

The table lists this clonotype with a count of one. V is TRBV6-6 and J is TRBJ2-3; D could derive from TRBD1 or TRBD2 (7 bases each). Per the germline V gene, CDR1 is MNHNY and CDR2 is SVGAGI (reference sequence). V was clipped by 5 bases and J by 14 bases, with 26 bases between them. The CDR3 is made up of 15 amino acids. The CDR3 here is CASSPGGQTHRYAYF. CDR3 in DNA: TGTGCCAGCAGTCCGGGGGGACAGACGCACAGATACGCGTATTTT.